The 20 T cell receptor beta chains below were found in one sample sequenced in a study of OX40 agonist ivuxolimab in advanced cancers. Repertoires were generated with immunoSEQ multiplex PCR, while TCRdb's copy carries only in-frame clones and drops some. The table lists 15,000 to 20,000 clones, 73% of them singletons. The input for sequencing was CD4+ or CD8+ T cells sorted from blood, taken in a trial of the OX40 agonist ivuxolimab. The receptors here all came from an adult with an advanced solid tumor such as melanoma, head and neck, liver or kidney cancer.

The chain is built from TRBV27 and TRBJ1-5, with 7 positions matching TRBD1. Germline lookup yields CDR1 MNHEY and CDR2 SMNVEV (reference sequence). CDR3 length: 15 residues. Trimming at V came to 6 bases and at J to 7 bases, leaving 12 bases not matched to a gene. The CDR3 spells CASRATGVSLQPQHF. CDR3 sequence (DNA): TGTGCCAGCAGGGCTACAGGGGTAAGTTTGCAGCCCCAGCATTTT.

V gene TRBV29-1 combines with J gene TRBJ2-5; 12 nucleotides match TRBD2. Germline V lookup: CDR1 SQVTM, CDR2 ANQGSEA. CDR3 length: 16 amino acids. V dropped 7 bases and J dropped 0; count of bases not matched to a gene: 9. CDR3 sequence: CSDPLAGGRYQETQYF. The CDR3 DNA reads as TGCAGCGACCCCCTAGCGGGGGGGCGGTACCAAGAGACCCAGTACTTC.

By share of the sample, this clone is medium-sized. The chain is built from TRBV28 and TRBJ1-5, with D hard to call. The CDR3 contains 16 residues. CDR1 is MDHEN and CDR2 is SYDVKM in the germline V gene. V dropped 2 bases and J dropped 1 base, with 12 bases sitting between them. The CDR3 nucleotides are TGTGCCAGCAGTTTAAAAGCCGAGGGCAGCAATCAGCCCCAGCATTTT. Its protein product is CASSLKAEGSNQPQHF.

This chain joins TRBV7-9 and TRBJ1-1; 7 positions match TRBD1. Germline V gene sequence: CDR1 SEHNR, CDR2 FQNEAQ (reference sequence). Unmatched junction bases numbered 3, after V lost 5 bases and J lost 0 bases. This CDR3 has 14 residues. Written as DNA, the CDR3 is TGTGCCAGCAGCCCGACAGGGTTGAACACTGAAGCTTTCTTT. Translated, it gives CASSPTGLNTEAFF.

The chain has TRBV6-5 and TRBJ2-1; D perhaps matches TRBD1 (6 bases). Germline CDR1 reads MNHEY; CDR2 reads SVGAGI. The CDR3 consists of 15 residues. V dropped 8 bases and J dropped 8 bases, with 22 bases sitting between them. The CDR3 loop is CASGLGHPNGYEQFF. Here the CDR3 DNA reads TGTGCCAGCGGTCTGGGACACCCCAATGGTTATGAGCAGTTCTTC.

The chain combines TRBV11-2 with TRBJ1-1; unclear D gene. CDR1 is SGHAT, CDR2 FQNNGV, per germline. The CDR3 sequence is 12 residues long. Trimming left V 2 bases short and J 6 bases short, with 7 bases between. The CDR3 DNA is TGTGCCAGCAGCTTAAATCCCCCTGAAGCTTTCTTT. This sequence encodes CASSLNPPEAFF.

This clone appeared a single time. The chain employs TRBV5-4 and TRBJ2-2; no definite D call. V was pared by 4 bases and J by 2 bases, with 15 bases between. Germline assignment: CDR1 SGHNT and CDR2 YYREEE (reference sequence). This CDR3 spans 16 amino acids. CDR3: CASSADLSFNTGELFF. DNA for the CDR3: TGTGCCAGCAGCGCGGACCTTTCATTTAACACCGGGGAGCTGTTTTTT.

V and J are TRBV5-1 and TRBJ1-5; 7 bases match TRBD1. The CDR3 consists of 13 residues. The V segment lost 4 bases and the J segment 5 bases; nucleotides outside the gene matches: 3. The germline V gene has CDR1 SGHRS and CDR2 YFSETQ. The chain's CDR3 is CASSPGGYQPQHF. Written as DNA, the CDR3 is TGCGCCAGCAGCCCAGGGGGGTATCAGCCCCAGCATTTT.

This sequence joins TRBV6-1 and TRBJ2-3; the D call may be TRBD1 or TRBD2 (5 bases each). Trimming stripped 1 base from V and 2 bases from J, with 16 bases between. Germline V lookup: CDR1 MNHNS, CDR2 SASEGT. CDR3 length equals 17 residues. CDR3 sequence (DNA): TGTGCCAGCAGTGAAGTTAGGGGTAGGAGGAACACAGATACGCAGTATTTT. Protein sequence: CASSEVRGRRNTDTQYF.

The chain employs TRBV27 and TRBJ1-2, with D hard to call. The V gene lost 1 base and the J gene lost 8 bases, with 14 bases spanning the gap. This CDR3 is 14 amino acids long. CDR1 and CDR2 (germline): MNHEY, SMNVEV (reference sequence). The CDR3 DNA reads as TGTGCCAGCAGTTTATTGGGCGGGGTAGAGGGCTACACCTTC. Protein: CASSLLGGVEGYTF.

The chain uses TRBV27 and TRBJ2-7; 7 positions agree with TRBD2. Unmatched junction bases numbered 7, after V lost 3 bases and J lost 2 bases. The CDR3 loop spans 15 amino acids. CDR1 and CDR2 (germline): MNHEY, SMNVEV (reference sequence). The chain's CDR3 is CASSLGTTKTYEQYF. DNA for the CDR3: TGTGCCAGCAGTTTGGGGACTACCAAGACCTACGAGCAGTACTTC.

The chain has TRBV28 and TRBJ2-3, with D perhaps matching TRBD1 or TRBD2 (5 bases each). This CDR3 has 13 amino acids. Germline V gene sequence: CDR1 MDHEN, CDR2 SYDVKM. Trimming took off 8 bases at V and 0 bases at J, with 9 bases between the two ends. The CDR3 DNA reads TGTGCCAGCCGCGAGGGGAGCACAGATACGCAGTATTTT. Encoded protein: CASREGSTDTQYF.

The chain employs TRBV30 and TRBJ1-3; D call uncertain. The germline V gene has CDR1 GTSNPN and CDR2 SVGIG (reference sequence). The CDR3 is 14 amino acids. V was shortened by 1 base and J by 3 bases, with 10 bases between the two germline ends. The CDR3 coding sequence is TGTGCCTGGAGTGAGTCGGCGAGTGGAAACACCATATATTTT. It encodes CAWSESASGNTIYF.

The chain combines TRBV5-4 with TRBJ1-6; unclear D gene. CDR3 length equals 15 residues. Trimming stripped 0 bases from V and 9 bases from J, with 13 bases between. Looked up from germline, CDR1 is SGHNT and CDR2 is YYREEE (reference sequence). In nucleotides, the CDR3 is TGTGCCAGCAGCTTGGCCGAGGCGGTTTCTTCACCCCTCCACTTT. Translation gives CASSLAEAVSSPLHF.

This clone was seen once. V gene TRBV2 combines with J gene TRBJ2-3, with 10 bases fitting TRBD1. This CDR3 has 21 residues. Germline values: CDR1 SNHLY, CDR2 FYNNEI. Trimming removed 2 bases from V and 4 bases from J; junction bases left unmatched: 21. The CDR3 DNA reads TGTGCCAGCAGTGAATTCAGTCTCGTTGTCTCGGGGACAGGGGATTCAGATACGCAGTATTTT. Translated: CASSEFSLVVSGTGDSDTQYF.

This clone was seen a few times. The chain combines TRBV27 with TRBJ2-2, with D possibly being TRBD2 (5 bases). Germline assignment: CDR1 MNHEY and CDR2 SMNVEV (reference sequence). V lost 5 bases and J 8 bases, leaving 6 bases between the germline ends. The CDR3 runs 11 residues. CDR3 sequence (DNA): TGTGCCAGCAGTGGAGGAGGGGAGCTGTTTTTT. It encodes CASSGGGELFF.

This chain joins TRBV7-8 and TRBJ1-2, with D uncertain. Germline V gene data show CDR1 as SGHVS and CDR2 as FQNEAQ. There are 14 residues in the CDR3. V was shortened by 3 bases and J by 7 bases, with 15 bases between the two germline ends. The CDR3 protein is CASSFTDGLVGYTF. DNA for the CDR3: TGTGCCAGCAGCTTTACCGACGGCCTCGTTGGCTACACCTTC.

CDR3 protein: CASSFFGISYNEQFF. CDR3 nucleotide sequence: TGTGCCAGCAGTTTTTTTGGAATCTCCTACAATGAGCAGTTCTTC. The chain is built from TRBV28 and TRBJ2-1; no reliable D call. The CDR3 covers 15 residues. CDR1 MDHEN and CDR2 SYDVKM come from the germline V gene. The germline V and J ends were trimmed by 3 bases and 0 bases, with 9 bases remaining between them.

J is TRBJ1-3 and V is TRBV28; 10 bases agree with TRBD1. Germline lookup yields CDR1 MDHEN and CDR2 SYDVKM. The CDR3 has 15 amino acids. Losses at the gene ends were 6 bases for V and 2 bases for J; bases not matched to a gene: 4. CDR3 loop: CASRAGTGAGNTIYF. The CDR3 nucleotides read TGTGCCAGCAGGGCCGGGACAGGGGCTGGAAACACCATATATTTT.

The chain combines TRBV4-1 with TRBJ2-5, with 8 bases lining up with TRBD1. The CDR3 contains 16 residues. Germline assignment: CDR1 MGHRA and CDR2 YSYEKL. Unmatched junction bases numbered 8, after V lost 0 bases and J lost 5 bases. CDR3 coding DNA: TGCGCCAGCAGCCAAGACGATCAGGGGGCATGGGAGACCCAGTACTTC. Amino acids: CASSQDDQGAWETQYF.